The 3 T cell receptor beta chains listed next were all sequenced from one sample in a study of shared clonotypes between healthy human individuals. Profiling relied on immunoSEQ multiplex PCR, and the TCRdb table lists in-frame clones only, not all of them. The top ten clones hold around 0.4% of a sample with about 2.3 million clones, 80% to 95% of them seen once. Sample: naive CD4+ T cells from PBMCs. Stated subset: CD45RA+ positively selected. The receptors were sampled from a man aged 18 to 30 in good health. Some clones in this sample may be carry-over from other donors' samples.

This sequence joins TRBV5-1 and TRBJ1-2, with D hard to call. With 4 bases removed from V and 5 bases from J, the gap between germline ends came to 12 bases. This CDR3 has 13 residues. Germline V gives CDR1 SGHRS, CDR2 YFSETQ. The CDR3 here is CASSLHNTYGYTF. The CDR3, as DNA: TGCGCCAGCAGCCTACATAATACGTATGGCTACACCTTC.

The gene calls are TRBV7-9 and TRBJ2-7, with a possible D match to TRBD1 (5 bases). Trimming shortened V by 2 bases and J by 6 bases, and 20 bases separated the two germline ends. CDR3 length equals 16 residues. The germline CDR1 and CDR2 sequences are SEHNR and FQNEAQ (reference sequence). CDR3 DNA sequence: TGTGCCAGCAGCTTAAGGGGTGGCGGACCCCTCGGCGAGCAGTACTTC. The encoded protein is CASSLRGGGPLGEQYF.

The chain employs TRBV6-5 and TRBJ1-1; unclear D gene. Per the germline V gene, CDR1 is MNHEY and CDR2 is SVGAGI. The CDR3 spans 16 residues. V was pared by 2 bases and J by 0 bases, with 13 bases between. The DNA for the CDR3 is TGTGCCAGCAGTTACGGTAGACAAATAATGAACACTGAAGCTTTCTTT. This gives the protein CASSYGRQIMNTEAFF.